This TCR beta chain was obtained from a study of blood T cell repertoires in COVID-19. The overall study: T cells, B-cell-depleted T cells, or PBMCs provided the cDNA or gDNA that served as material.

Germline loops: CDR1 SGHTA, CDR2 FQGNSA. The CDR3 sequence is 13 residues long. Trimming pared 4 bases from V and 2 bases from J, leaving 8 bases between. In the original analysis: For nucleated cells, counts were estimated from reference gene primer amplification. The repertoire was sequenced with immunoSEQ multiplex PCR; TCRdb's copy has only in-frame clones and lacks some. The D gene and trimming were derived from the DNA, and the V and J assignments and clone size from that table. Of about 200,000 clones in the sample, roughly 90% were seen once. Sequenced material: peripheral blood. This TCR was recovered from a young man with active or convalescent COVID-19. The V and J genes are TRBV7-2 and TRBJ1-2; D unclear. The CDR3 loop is CASSWGGNYGYTF. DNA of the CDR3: TGTGCCAGCAGCTGGGGAGGGAACTATGGCTACACCTTC.